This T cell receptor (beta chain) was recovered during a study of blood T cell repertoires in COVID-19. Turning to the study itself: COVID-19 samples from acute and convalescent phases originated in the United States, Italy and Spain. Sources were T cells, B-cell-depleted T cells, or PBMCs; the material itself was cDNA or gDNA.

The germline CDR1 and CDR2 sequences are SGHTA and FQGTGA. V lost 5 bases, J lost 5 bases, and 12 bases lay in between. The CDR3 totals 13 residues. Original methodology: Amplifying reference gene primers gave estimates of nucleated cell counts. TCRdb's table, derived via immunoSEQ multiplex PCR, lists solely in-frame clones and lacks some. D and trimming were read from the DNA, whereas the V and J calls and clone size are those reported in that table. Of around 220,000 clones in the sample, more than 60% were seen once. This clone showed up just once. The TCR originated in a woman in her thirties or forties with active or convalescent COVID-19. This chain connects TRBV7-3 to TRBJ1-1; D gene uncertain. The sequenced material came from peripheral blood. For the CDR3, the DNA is TGTGCCAGCAGCCCACAGCCCCGAACTGAAGCTTTCTTT. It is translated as CASSPQPRTEAFF.